Listed below are T cell receptor beta chains from one sample, sequenced in a study of response to subunit inactivated influenza vaccine. TCRdb itself ran the RT-PCR reads through MiXCR, one entry per CDR3 protein. Among 300,000 to 350,000 distinct CDR3 sequences listed, roughly 22% were seen once. This material consisted of PBMCs from blood, taken about 20 months after vaccination. The receptors were sampled from a man in his fifties or sixties who received an inactivated influenza vaccine. Both conserved end residues are part of each CDR3. The D gene is left open where the match is weak. Some rows mark clone size as missing; the rest say once, few, many or name a class of expanded clone.

D gene: NA; clone size: many; V gene: TRBV20-1; J gene: TRBJ1-1; CDR3 DNA: TGCAGTGCTAGGGGCTTTGTGGGGACTGAAGCTTTCTTT; CDR3 protein: CSARGFVGTEAFF
D gene: NA; clone size: NA; V gene: TRBV11-2; J gene: TRBJ2-7; CDR3 DNA: TGTGCCAGCAGCTCCCATGGACAGACCTACGAGCAGTACTTC; CDR3 protein: CASSSHGQTYEQYF
D gene: NA; clone size: NA; V gene: TRBV6-5; J gene: TRBJ1-1; CDR3 DNA: TGTGCCAGCAGTTCCCCGGCAGGGAGAGACCTTCGGGCTTTCTTT; CDR3 protein: CASSSPAGRDLRAFF
D gene: TRBD1; clone size: many; V gene: TRBV10-3; J gene: TRBJ1-2; CDR3 DNA: TGTGCCATCAGTGGCCCGGGACAGGGTAGCTTAAACTATGGCTACACCTTC; CDR3 protein: CAISGPGQGSLNYGYTF
D gene: TRBD1; clone size: NA; V gene: TRBV24-1; J gene: TRBJ2-2; CDR3 DNA: TGTGCCACCAGTGACAGGGGGTCGAACACCGGGGAGCTGTTTTTT; CDR3 protein: CATSDRGSNTGELFF
D gene: TRBD1; clone size: NA; V gene: TRBV20-1; J gene: TRBJ1-2; CDR3 DNA: TGCAGTGCTGGGGACAGGGCGAACTATGGCTACACCTTC; CDR3 protein: CSAGDRANYGYTF
D gene: TRBD1; clone size: NA; V gene: TRBV12-3/TRBV12-4; J gene: TRBJ1-4; CDR3 DNA: TGTGCCAGCAGTAGAACCGGGACAGGGTTTGAAAAACTGTTTTTT; CDR3 protein: CASSRTGTGFEKLFF
D gene: TRBD1; clone size: many; V gene: TRBV20-1; J gene: TRBJ1-5; CDR3 DNA: TGCAGTGCTTCGACAGGGAGGCAGCCCCAGCATTTT; CDR3 protein: CSASTGRQPQHF
D gene: TRBD2; clone size: many; V gene: TRBV29-1; J gene: TRBJ2-7; CDR3 DNA: TGCAGCGTTGACGGACTAGCGGGTGAAACATCTCACTACGAGCAGTACTTC; CDR3 protein: CSVDGLAGETSHYEQYF
D gene: NA; clone size: few; V gene: TRBV5-1; J gene: TRBJ1-1; CDR3 DNA: TGCGCCAGCAGCGGAAGGACGGAGAACACTGAAGCTTTCTTT; CDR3 protein: CASSGRTENTEAFF
D gene: NA; clone size: NA; V gene: TRBV12-3/TRBV12-4; J gene: TRBJ1-2; CDR3 DNA: TGTGCCAGCAGTTTAGGAGCAGGGGAATACGGCTATGGCTACACCTTC; CDR3 protein: CASSLGAGEYGYGYTF
D gene: TRBD1; clone size: NA; V gene: TRBV11-2; J gene: TRBJ2-1; CDR3 DNA: TGTGCCAGCAGCTTAGGCCCCGGGACAGGGTTCGACAATGAGCAGTTCTTC; CDR3 protein: CASSLGPGTGFDNEQFF
D gene: NA; clone size: NA; V gene: TRBV29-1; J gene: TRBJ1-1; CDR3 DNA: TGCAGCGTTGAACGGGGGGCTTGGGGGATCGACACTGAAGCTTTCTTT; CDR3 protein: CSVERGAWGIDTEAFF
D gene: TRBD1; clone size: NA; V gene: TRBV6-1; J gene: TRBJ1-1; CDR3 DNA: TGTGCCAGCAGTACAAGACAGGGCTATGAAGCTTTCTTT; CDR3 protein: CASSTRQGYEAFF
D gene: TRBD2; clone size: NA; V gene: TRBV4-1; J gene: TRBJ2-1; CDR3 DNA: TGCGCCAGCAGCCAACCCCGGGAGGTTAGCAATGAGCAGTTCTTC; CDR3 protein: CASSQPREVSNEQFF
D gene: NA; clone size: NA; V gene: TRBV7-8; J gene: TRBJ2-6; CDR3 DNA: TGTGCCAGCGCCCCGTTACAGATCCCAAACTCTGGGGCCAACGTCCTGACTTTC; CDR3 protein: CASAPLQIPNSGANVLTF
D gene: NA; clone size: few; V gene: TRBV27; J gene: TRBJ1-6; CDR3 DNA: TGTGCCAGCAAGGGGGGCGGGTTACCCCTCCACTTT; CDR3 protein: CASKGGGLPLHF
D gene: NA; clone size: few; V gene: TRBV29-1; J gene: TRBJ1-1; CDR3 DNA: TGCAGCGTAGTTACAGGGTTGGCCACTGAAGCTTTCTTT; CDR3 protein: CSVVTGLATEAFF
D gene: TRBD1; clone size: NA; V gene: TRBV5-6; J gene: TRBJ1-3; CDR3 DNA: TGTGCCAGCAACTACCCCCGGGACAGCCACACCATATATTTT; CDR3 protein: CASNYPRDSHTIYF
D gene: NA; clone size: few; V gene: TRBV20-1; J gene: TRBJ2-3; CDR3 DNA: TGCAGTGCTAGAGCGGCAGCCTCAAGCACAGATACGCAGTATTTT; CDR3 protein: CSARAAASSTDTQYF
D gene: TRBD1; clone size: NA; V gene: TRBV27; J gene: TRBJ2-7; CDR3 DNA: TGTGCCAGCAGGCTGGGACAGGGGGCAAGCGAGCAGTACTTC; CDR3 protein: CASRLGQGASEQYF
D gene: NA; clone size: few; V gene: TRBV5-1; J gene: TRBJ2-7; CDR3 DNA: TGCGCCAGCAGCTTGGGAGGGTTGAGCAACGAGCAGTACTTC; CDR3 protein: CASSLGGLSNEQYF
D gene: NA; clone size: NA; V gene: TRBV12-3/TRBV12-4; J gene: TRBJ1-5; CDR3 DNA: TGTGCCAGCAGTCCTCCGGGTCGGAGGAGCAATCAGCCCCAGCATTTT; CDR3 protein: CASSPPGRRSNQPQHF
D gene: NA; clone size: NA; V gene: TRBV12-3/TRBV12-4; J gene: TRBJ1-2; CDR3 DNA: TGTGCCAGCAGGAGAGAGACGGGTGGCTACACCTTC; CDR3 protein: CASRRETGGYTF
D gene: TRBD2; clone size: once; V gene: TRBV4-2; J gene: TRBJ2-1; CDR3 DNA: TGTGCCAGCAGCACGACTAGCGGGAGCTCGTTAGGCTCCTACAATGAGCAGTTCTTC; CDR3 protein: CASSTTSGSSLGSYNEQFF
D gene: NA; clone size: few; V gene: TRBV5-1; J gene: TRBJ1-6; CDR3 DNA: TGCGCCAGCAGCCCGGGGACCGCTTATAATTCACCCCTCCACTTT; CDR3 protein: CASSPGTAYNSPLHF
D gene: NA; clone size: NA; V gene: TRBV20-1; J gene: TRBJ1-6; CDR3 DNA: TGCAGTGCTAGAGATATCGACAAGGGGTTCCCCCACTTT; CDR3 protein: CSARDIDKGFPHF
D gene: NA; clone size: NA; V gene: TRBV4-3; J gene: TRBJ2-1; CDR3 DNA: TGCGCCAGCAGCCAAGATATAAGGGAATGGGGCTACAATGAGCAGTTCTTC; CDR3 protein: CASSQDIREWGYNEQFF
D gene: NA; clone size: NA; V gene: TRBV4-1; J gene: TRBJ1-1; CDR3 DNA: TGCGCCAGCAGCCAAGAGGGCGCACAGTCGAACACTGAAGCTTTCTTT; CDR3 protein: CASSQEGAQSNTEAFF
D gene: NA; clone size: NA; V gene: TRBV11-3; J gene: TRBJ2-3; CDR3 DNA: TGTGCCAGCAGCTTAGGACCAACAGATACGCAGTATTTT; CDR3 protein: CASSLGPTDTQYF
D gene: NA; clone size: few; V gene: TRBV24-1; J gene: TRBJ2-1; CDR3 DNA: TGTGCCACCAGTGACCATTCCGGAGCCTACAATGAGCAGTTCTTC; CDR3 protein: CATSDHSGAYNEQFF
D gene: NA; clone size: few; V gene: TRBV3-1; J gene: TRBJ1-1; CDR3 DNA: TGTGCCAGCAGCCCCGGCAGCTACATGAACACTGAAGCTTTCTTT; CDR3 protein: CASSPGSYMNTEAFF
D gene: NA; clone size: NA; V gene: TRBV6-5; J gene: TRBJ1-2; CDR3 DNA: TGTGCCAGCAGTTACTCATGGCGGGCCAACCTCAGTCTTGGCTACACCTTC; CDR3 protein: CASSYSWRANLSLGYTF
D gene: TRBD1; clone size: many; V gene: TRBV28; J gene: TRBJ1-6; CDR3 DNA: TGTGCCAGCACCCCGGGACAGGGGAGTTCACCCCTCCACTTT; CDR3 protein: CASTPGQGSSPLHF
D gene: NA; clone size: NA; V gene: TRBV9; J gene: TRBJ1-1; CDR3 DNA: TGTGCCAGCAGCGTAGGGGATCGATACACTGAAGCTTTCTTT; CDR3 protein: CASSVGDRYTEAFF
D gene: NA; clone size: NA; V gene: TRBV6-1; J gene: TRBJ2-5; CDR3 DNA: TGTGCCGGGAGGCGGACGGCCCAAGAGACCCAGTACTTC; CDR3 protein: CAGRRTAQETQYF
D gene: NA; clone size: few; V gene: TRBV5-4; J gene: TRBJ1-4; CDR3 DNA: TGTGCCAGCAGCTTGGCTTTCCCGATGGATATCCCAAATGAAAAACTGTTTTTT; CDR3 protein: CASSLAFPMDIPNEKLFF
D gene: TRBD1; clone size: NA; V gene: TRBV28; J gene: TRBJ1-6; CDR3 DNA: TGTGCCAGCAGGAGGGGACAGGGTAGTTCACCCCTCCACTTT; CDR3 protein: CASRRGQGSSPLHF
D gene: TRBD1; clone size: NA; V gene: TRBV5-6; J gene: TRBJ1-2; CDR3 DNA: TGTGCCAGCAGCTTCGGTCAGGGGGCGATTGACTATGGCTACACCTTC; CDR3 protein: CASSFGQGAIDYGYTF
D gene: TRBD1; clone size: few; V gene: TRBV12-3/TRBV12-4; J gene: TRBJ1-4; CDR3 DNA: TGTGCCAGCAGTACAGGGACAGGGGGCAAAAAACTGTTTTTT; CDR3 protein: CASSTGTGGKKLFF
D gene: NA; clone size: NA; V gene: TRBV5-1; J gene: TRBJ1-6; CDR3 DNA: TGCGCCAGCAGCTTCGGACACGATAATTCACCCCTCCACTTT; CDR3 protein: CASSFGHDNSPLHF
D gene: NA; clone size: few; V gene: TRBV10-3; J gene: TRBJ1-4; CDR3 DNA: TGTGCCACCCAGAGCGGAACTACCGAAAAACTGTTTTTT; CDR3 protein: CATQSGTTEKLFF
D gene: NA; clone size: NA; V gene: TRBV12-3/TRBV12-4; J gene: TRBJ2-6; CDR3 DNA: TGTGCCAGCAAGCCTAGCTCTGGGGCCAACGTCCTGACTTTC; CDR3 protein: CASKPSSGANVLTF
D gene: TRBD1; clone size: few; V gene: TRBV20-1; J gene: TRBJ1-2; CDR3 DNA: TGCAGTGCCCGTGAGGGGGCGACTAACTATGGCTACACCTTC; CDR3 protein: CSAREGATNYGYTF
D gene: TRBD1; clone size: few; V gene: TRBV6-1; J gene: TRBJ1-1; CDR3 DNA: TGTGCCAGCAGCACAGGGGAATTGAACACTGAAGCTTTCTTT; CDR3 protein: CASSTGELNTEAFF
D gene: NA; clone size: NA; V gene: TRBV5-1; J gene: TRBJ2-1; CDR3 DNA: TGCGCCAGCAGGTTCCTAGCAGCTGATCTTGAGCAGTTCTTC; CDR3 protein: CASRFLAADLEQFF
D gene: TRBD2; clone size: few; V gene: TRBV12-3/TRBV12-4; J gene: TRBJ2-5; CDR3 DNA: TGTGCCAGCAAACCTAAGGGCGGGGGTGAGACCCAGTACTTC; CDR3 protein: CASKPKGGGETQYF
D gene: NA; clone size: NA; V gene: TRBV12-3/TRBV12-4; J gene: TRBJ2-1; CDR3 DNA: TGTGCCAGCAGTTTGGGGGAAGCTGGAGAGCAGTTCTTC; CDR3 protein: CASSLGEAGEQFF
D gene: NA; clone size: few; V gene: TRBV3-1; J gene: TRBJ2-2; CDR3 DNA: TGTGCCAGCAGCCAAGAACCAGGGACTCCCGGGGAGCTGTTTTTT; CDR3 protein: CASSQEPGTPGELFF
D gene: NA; clone size: few; V gene: TRBV15; J gene: TRBJ2-5; CDR3 DNA: TGTGCCACCAGCAGAGCTAGGGTATCGGAGACCCAGTACTTC; CDR3 protein: CATSRARVSETQYF
D gene: NA; clone size: few; V gene: TRBV2; J gene: TRBJ2-1; CDR3 DNA: TGTGCCAGCAGTGAAATTAGGCGGAGCAATGAGCAGTTCTTC; CDR3 protein: CASSEIRRSNEQFF
D gene: NA; clone size: NA; V gene: TRBV7-2; J gene: TRBJ1-2; CDR3 DNA: TGTGCCAGCAGCAACACAGGGTATGGCTACACCTTC; CDR3 protein: CASSNTGYGYTF
D gene: NA; clone size: few; V gene: TRBV29-1; J gene: TRBJ2-1; CDR3 DNA: TGCAGCGGTGGGACCACCAATGAGCAGTTCTTC; CDR3 protein: CSGGTTNEQFF
D gene: NA; clone size: NA; V gene: TRBV9; J gene: TRBJ2-2; CDR3 DNA: TGTGCCAGCAGCCAGTTGACCGGGGAGCTGTTTTTT; CDR3 protein: CASSQLTGELFF